This T cell receptor beta chain was captured by sequencing in a study of T-cell reconstitution after alpha-beta-depleted transplantation in children. The CDR3 has 12 amino acids. The germline V gene has CDR1 SNHLY and CDR2 FYNNEI. The sample holds a few counts of this clonotype. As yet, its antigen is unknown. Compared with germline, one end of the junction differs, possibly owing to a read error. The library targeted TCRbeta and was prepared with unique molecular identifiers. TCRdb re-derived calls from the PCR reads in MiXCR, one entry per CDR3 protein. The table has fewer than 1 million distinct CDR3 sequences, under 20% seen once. General study results and limits: Expanded graft clones numbering several hundred reportedly gave rise to alpha-beta T cells about two months after transplant. Some patients' high day-60 TCRbeta diversity was attributed to recipient cells surviving conditioning.

This clonotype originated in a male patient aged 10 to 17 who had a stem cell transplant for acute lymphoblastic leukemia, so the T cells may come from the graft donor. Sequences were derived from PBMCs, mostly from graft donor cells, sampled 360 days after TCRalphabeta/CD19-depleted stem cell transplant. The chain is built from TRBV2 and TRBJ2-3; a weak D match, TRBD1 (6 bases). CDR3 DNA: TGTGCCAGCAGTGCCGGGACATTCGAGGAGGATTTT. It specifies CASSAGTFEEDF.